These 25 T cell receptor beta chains came from one sample sequenced in a study of blood T cells in healthy people across ages. Together with a sample-barcoded 5' primer, a J-beta primer mix was included in a second PCR lasting about 7 to 11 cycles. TCRdb reprocessed the 5' RACE reads with MiXCR, giving one entry per CDR3 protein. Of nearly 1 million distinct CDR3 sequences in the sample, roughly 50% were seen once. Sequencing was done on a sample of blood. The source of these receptors is a woman aged 55-69 years in good health.

J is TRBJ2-7 and V is TRBV11-2, with TRBD1 identical over 7 bases. Germline V gives CDR1 SGHAT, CDR2 FQNNGV. The CDR3 runs to 15 residues. Losses at the gene ends were 4 bases for V and 3 bases for J; bases not matched to a gene: 9. CDR3: CASSYTGTDFYEQYF. The CDR3 nucleotides are TGTGCCAGCAGCTATACCGGGACAGACTTCTACGAGCAGTACTTC.

The chain couples TRBV7-2 to TRBJ2-5; 8 nucleotides match TRBD1. Germline CDR1 is SGHTA and CDR2 is FQGNSA. This CDR3 has 14 amino acids. The trim removed 4 bases at V and 5 bases at J, leaving 6 bases unmatched. DNA for the CDR3: TGTGCCAGCAGCTCTCAGGGGGCGGAGGAGACCCAGTACTTC. Amino acid sequence: CASSSQGAEETQYF.

This chain uses TRBV4-1 with TRBJ2-1, with TRBD1 identical over 10 bases. The CDR3 loop spans 16 amino acids. Germline CDR1 is MGHRA and CDR2 is YSYEKL. After removal of 1 base from V and 4 bases from J, the junction contained 4 bases not matched to a gene. The CDR3 here is CASSQAGTGEYNEQFF. The CDR3 DNA sequence: TGCGCCAGCAGCCAAGCCGGGACAGGGGAATACAATGAGCAGTTCTTC.

This clonotype has a count of ten or more. The chain joins TRBV2 to TRBJ2-5; 11 positions agree with TRBD2. This CDR3 has 17 residues. V trimming: 2 bases; J trimming: 2 bases; junction bases outside the gene matches: 7. CDR1 SNHLY and CDR2 FYNNEI come from the germline V gene. CDR3 nucleotide sequence: TGTGCCAGCAGTGAATGGGGACTAGCGGAAGATCAAGAGACCCAGTACTTC. Translating it yields CASSEWGLAEDQETQYF. Combining the CDR3 with reference TRBV2 and TRBJ2-5 gives the whole variable domain EPEVTQTPSHQVTQMGQEVILRCVPISNHLYFYWYRQILGQKVEFLVSFYNNEISEKSEIFDDQFSVERPDGSNFTLKIRSTKLEDSAMYFCASSEWGLAEDQETQYFGPGTRLLVL.

CDR3 coding DNA: TGTGCCAGCACCGAACCGTGGACAGGGTGGAAGGAGTACTTC. This gives the protein CASTEPWTGWKEYF. The V gene is TRBV2, the J gene TRBJ2-7; TRBD1 agrees at 8 bases. The CDR3 consists of 14 residues. Germline V lookup: CDR1 SNHLY, CDR2 FYNNEI. The ends lost 7 bases at V and 11 bases at J; junction bases unmatched: 16.

The V gene is TRBV20-1, the J gene TRBJ1-2; D not certain. The V and J ends lost 1 base and 4 bases respectively, with 13 bases between them. This CDR3 is 14 amino acids long. In germline, CDR1 is DFQATT, CDR2 SNEGSKA (reference sequence). CDR3 sequence reads: CSARVEPPSYGYTF. CDR3 coding DNA: TGCAGTGCTAGAGTGGAACCCCCTAGCTATGGCTACACCTTC.

This clonotype has a handful of counts. The V gene is TRBV20-1, the J gene TRBJ2-1, with 7 bases lining up with TRBD2. V trimming: 0 bases; J trimming: 15 bases; junction bases outside the gene matches: 8. The CDR3 length is 12 residues. Germline-derived CDR1 and CDR2 are DFQATT and SNEGSKA (reference sequence). The CDR3 reads CSAREKAGRWFF. CDR3 nucleotides: TGCAGTGCTAGAGAGAAAGCGGGACGGTGGTTCTTC.

The chain combines TRBV7-2 with TRBJ2-1, with 7 bases that match TRBD2. Trimming cost V 3 bases and J 3 bases; bases outside gene matches: 5. Germline loops: CDR1 SGHTA, CDR2 FQGNSA. The CDR3 runs to 15 residues. The CDR3 loop is CASSFLSGYYNEQFF. The CDR3 DNA sequence: TGTGCCAGCAGCTTCCTTAGCGGGTACTACAATGAGCAGTTCTTC.

This clonotype was detected a few times. The gene calls are TRBV7-9 and TRBJ2-2; TRBD2 matches 7 bases. There are 15 residues in the CDR3. CDR1 SEHNR and CDR2 FQNEAQ come from the germline V gene (reference sequence). With V trimmed by 1 base and J by 6 bases, 5 bases remained unmatched. CDR3 protein: CASSLGLADAGELFF. The CDR3 nucleotides are TGTGCCAGCAGCTTAGGACTAGCCGACGCCGGGGAGCTGTTTTTT. The whole variable domain, filled in from reference TRBV7-9 and TRBJ2-2, reads DTGVSQNPRHKITKRGQNVTFRCDPISEHNRLYWYRQTLGQGPEFLTYFQNEAQLEKSRLLSDRFSAERPKGSFSTLEIQRTEQGDSAMYLCASSLGLADAGELFFGEGSRLTVL.

This clonotype appeared many times. This chain connects TRBV29-1 to TRBJ2-7, with 7 bases lining up with TRBD2. With 1 base clipped from V and 6 bases from J, the junction kept 6 bases outside the gene matches. Germline V gene data show CDR1 as SQVTM and CDR2 as ANQGSEA. The CDR3 totals 13 residues. CDR3 sequence: CSVEVPTGGEQYF. The CDR3 DNA reads TGCAGCGTTGAAGTACCTACGGGGGGCGAGCAGTACTTC.

The chain uses TRBV28 and TRBJ2-7; tentative D call: TRBD2 (6 bases). CDR3 length equals 14 residues. V shed 4 bases and J shed 0 bases, with 10 bases lying between them. Germline V gives CDR1 MDHEN, CDR2 SYDVKM. The CDR3: CASSWDWISYEQYF. Here the CDR3 DNA reads TGTGCCAGCAGTTGGGACTGGATCTCCTACGAGCAGTACTTC.

The chain recombines TRBV20-1 with TRBJ2-1; TRBD2 aligns across 8 bases. The germline V gene encodes CDR1 DFQATT and CDR2 SNEGSKA (reference sequence). J was trimmed by 0 bases and V by 1 base; bases with no gene match: 8. CDR3 size: 17 residues. CDR3 sequence (DNA): TGCAGTGCTAGAGGTAGCGGGGAGGTCCTCTCCTACAATGAGCAGTTCTTC. This translates into CSARGSGEVLSYNEQFF.

This chain connects TRBV18 to TRBJ2-6, with D perhaps TRBD2 (5 bases). Deletions cut 3 bases from V and 3 bases from J, with 12 bases between. CDR1 is KGHSH, CDR2 LQKENI, per germline. This CDR3 is built from 16 residues. CDR3 loop: CASSPREVGGANVLTF. CDR3 nucleotide sequence: TGTGCCAGCTCACCGAGGGAAGTAGGTGGGGCCAACGTCCTGACTTTC.

The rearrangement uses TRBV6-5 and TRBJ2-1, with 7 bases fitting TRBD1. Germline CDR1 and CDR2: MNHEY and SVGAGI. CDR3 size: 14 residues. J gave up 0 bases and V 6 bases, and 2 bases lay outside the gene matches. In nucleotides, the CDR3 is TGTGCCAGCAGAGGACAGGTCTCCTACAATGAGCAGTTCTTC. This translates into CASRGQVSYNEQFF.

The chain couples TRBV5-8 to TRBJ2-3, with D possibly being TRBD2 (6 bases). V gave up 3 bases and J gave up 5 bases, with 19 bases separating them. The germline V gene has CDR1 SGHTS and CDR2 YDEGEE. This CDR3 spans 16 amino acids. CDR3 bases: TGTGCCAGCAGCTCTGGCGTCTCGGGGGACCGAGATACGCAGTATTTT. Protein sequence: CASSSGVSGDRDTQYF.

The J gene is TRBJ1-1, the V gene TRBV12-3 or TRBV12-4; perhaps TRBD1 as D (5 bases). V lost 7 bases and J lost 8, with 11 bases in between. The CDR3 covers 11 residues. DNA for the CDR3: TGTGCCAGCACCGGGGACGGAGAAGCTTTCTTT. This gives the protein CASTGDGEAFF.

This clonotype was seen only a few times. The chain recombines TRBV12-3 or TRBV12-4 with TRBJ2-2, with D possibly matching TRBD2 (5 bases). Trimming cost V 3 bases and J 0 bases, with 14 bases left between them. The CDR3 has 17 amino acids. The DNA of the CDR3 is TGTGCCAGCAGTTTTTACTCGGGGAATCCGAACACCGGGGAGCTGTTTTTT. Encoded protein: CASSFYSGNPNTGELFF.

To note about this clonotype: A junction end diverges from the germline sequence, so it may reflect a read error. The rearrangement links TRBV19 to TRBJ2-7; possible D gene TRBD1, 6 bases. The CDR3 is 13 amino acids. The germline CDR1 and CDR2 sequences are LNHDA and SQIVND (reference sequence). The DNA for the CDR3 is TGTGCCAGTATTATACGCGACAGGTACGAGCAGTACTTC. Protein product: CASIIRDRYEQYF.

This clonotype was detected only a few times. The CDR3 here is CATSRSTAQETQYF. The CDR3, as DNA: TGTGCCACCAGCAGATCGACAGCCCAAGAGACCCAGTACTTC. The chain joins TRBV15 to TRBJ2-5; D may be TRBD1 (5 bases). Germline values: CDR1 LNHNV, CDR2 YYDKDF (reference sequence). With 2 bases removed from V and 1 base from J, the gap between germline ends came to 8 bases. The CDR3 covers 14 residues.

This chain joins TRBV11-2 and TRBJ2-5; the match to TRBD2 covers 11 bases. Germline CDR1 and CDR2: SGHAT and FQNNGV. V lost 4 bases to trimming and J lost 11 bases; unmatched junction nucleotides: 12. This CDR3 has 15 amino acids. Here the CDR3 reads CASSYTSGSLGEQYF. The CDR3 DNA is TGTGCCAGCAGCTATACTAGCGGGAGTTTGGGTGAGCAGTACTTC.

The chain links TRBV20-1 to TRBJ2-1, with 7 positions matching TRBD2. V gave up 3 bases and J gave up 3 bases; unmatched junction bases: 2. Per germline, CDR1 DFQATT and CDR2 SNEGSKA (reference sequence). The CDR3 has 13 residues. CDR3 sequence: CSASERDYNEQFF. The CDR3 DNA is TGCAGTGCTAGTGAGCGGGACTACAATGAGCAGTTCTTC.

V is TRBV28 and J is TRBJ2-7; D gene unclear. This CDR3 is 12 amino acids long. CDR1 and CDR2 from the germline V gene are MDHEN and SYDVKM. V shed 5 bases and J shed 3 bases, with 8 bases lying between them. CDR3 protein: CASSRRIYEQYF. CDR3 bases: TGTGCCAGCAGTCGAAGGATCTACGAGCAGTACTTC.

The chain is built from TRBV12-5 and TRBJ2-3, with TRBD2 as a possible D gene (6 bases). V was clipped by 4 bases and J by 6 bases, with 17 bases between them. This CDR3 has 15 residues. Germline CDR1 reads LGHNT; CDR2 reads FRNRAP. The CDR3 spells CASGSSRRATDTQYF. CDR3 DNA sequence: TGTGCTAGTGGTTCAAGCAGGAGGGCCACGGATACGCAGTATTTT.

This clonotype came up a few times. The J gene is TRBJ1-1, the V gene TRBV3-1; D is ambiguous. V was clipped by 2 bases and J by 3 bases, with 7 bases between them. CDR3 length: 13 residues. Germline CDR1 LGHDT, CDR2 YNNKEL (reference sequence). CDR3 residues: CASSQYQDTEAFF. CDR3 bases: TGTGCCAGCAGCCAATACCAGGACACTGAAGCTTTCTTT.

J is TRBJ2-7 and V is TRBV24-1; the match to TRBD2 covers 7 bases. V was pared by 4 bases and J by 9 bases, with 11 bases of the junction left unmatched. The CDR3 runs 14 residues. Germline assignment: CDR1 KGHDR and CDR2 SFDVKD. The CDR3 loop is CATSEGGWLSRQYF. In nucleotides, the CDR3 is TGTGCCACCAGTGAGGGAGGGTGGCTTTCTCGGCAGTACTTC.